These 2 T cell receptor beta chains were sequenced from one sample in a study of blood T cell repertoires in COVID-19 (dated by TCRdb to 2020 to 2022). Library preparation was by the immunoSEQ multiplex PCR assay. TCRdb's version of the immuneACCESS table is confined to in-frame rearrangements and falls short of the full clone set. An unresolved V gene accounts for under half of the shortfall where checked; the remainder is of unknown origin. Here the sample has roughly 80,000 clones; approximately 82% occur a single time. Together, the top ten hold over 15% of the sample. What was sequenced was peripheral blood. Receptors originate from a woman aged 55-70 years with acute or convalescent COVID-19.

The chain combines TRBV5-4 with TRBJ2-7; TRBD1 agrees at 11 bases. The CDR3 loop spans 15 amino acids. CDR1 and CDR2 (germline): SGHNT, YYREEE (reference sequence). Trimming cost V 3 bases and J 6 bases; bases outside gene matches: 8. CDR3 residues: CASSSGTGGRGEQYF. The CDR3 bases are TGTGCCAGCAGCTCAGGGACAGGGGGACGTGGCGAGCAGTACTTC.

This rearrangement joins TRBV18 to TRBJ1-1; a weak D match, TRBD1 (5 bases). Germline CDR1 KGHSH, CDR2 LQKENI. V was clipped by 4 bases and J by 3 bases, with 12 bases between them. The CDR3 has 14 amino acids. The CDR3, as DNA: TGTGCCAGCTCACGAGTGGGGGGAGACACTGAAGCTTTCTTT. This translates into CASSRVGGDTEAFF. The complete variable domain, with remaining parts taken from reference TRBV18 and TRBJ1-1, reads NAGVMQNPRHLVRRRGQEARLRCSPMKGHSHVYWYRQLPEEGLKFMVYLQKENIIDESGMPKERFSAEFPKEGPSILRIQQVVRGDSAAYFCASSRVGGDTEAFFGQGTRLTVV.